What follows are 9 T cell receptor beta chains derived from one specimen sequenced in a study of T cell responses to AZD1222 COVID-19 vaccine. Profiled with immunoSEQ multiplex PCR; TCRdb holds only in-frame clones, not every one. The sample records around 140,000 clones, about 92% being singletons. Sequencing was performed on peripheral blood, taken after recovery from COVID-19. These receptors were obtained from an adult who had recovered from COVID-19.

V is TRBV3-1 (or the pseudogene TRBV3-2) and J is TRBJ2-1, with 8 bases that match TRBD1. The CDR3 sequence is 15 residues long. The junction had 4 bases not matched to a gene; V was cut back by 0 bases and J by 6 bases. Germline V lookup: CDR1 LGHDT, CDR2 YNNKEL (reference sequence). The CDR3 here is CASSQEITGGNEQFF. DNA of the CDR3: TGTGCCAGCAGCCAAGAAATAACAGGGGGCAATGAGCAGTTCTTC.

The chain employs TRBV7-2 and TRBJ1-2; D is undetermined. The CDR3 loop spans 13 amino acids. Germline V CDR1 and CDR2: SGHTA, FQGNSA. V was cut by 5 bases and J by 8 bases, with 15 bases left in between. CDR3: CASSPKDGGGYTF. The CDR3 DNA is TGTGCCAGCAGCCCCAAGGACGGTGGAGGCTACACCTTC.

The J gene is TRBJ1-2, the V gene TRBV28; maybe TRBD1 (6 bases). The CDR3 runs to 13 residues. The ends were cut back, 8 bases at V and 2 bases at J, with 12 bases in the middle. From germline, CDR1 is MDHEN and CDR2 SYDVKM. The CDR3 sequence is CASGPTGNYGYTF. The CDR3 nucleotides are TGTGCCAGCGGACCCACAGGGAACTATGGCTACACCTTC.

V is TRBV18 and J is TRBJ2-7; D might be TRBD2 (5 bases). Trimming stripped 3 bases from V and 6 bases from J, with 21 bases between. Germline-derived CDR1 and CDR2 are KGHSH and LQKENI. The CDR3 runs to 16 residues. CDR3 bases: TGTGCCAGCTCACCCCGTGAGACGCCCGGGGTCCGCGAGCAGTACTTC. It specifies CASSPRETPGVREQYF.

V is TRBV10-2 and J is TRBJ1-5; 8 nucleotides match TRBD1. The CDR3 covers 13 residues. After removal of 8 bases from V and 7 bases from J, the junction contained 7 bases not matched to a gene. Germline V CDR1 and CDR2: WSHSY, SAAADI. The CDR3 nucleotides are TGCGCCAGCTCCGGGACAGGACGCCAGCCCCAGCATTTT. Encoded protein: CASSGTGRQPQHF.

The chain employs TRBV21-1 and TRBJ1-2. TRBV21-1 constitutes a pseudogene. CDR3 length equals 14 residues. The CDR3 bases are TGTGCCAGCAGCAAATTTCAGGACGTCCGAAGCTACACCTTC. It is translated as CASSKFQDVRSYTF.

V gene TRBV24-1 combines with J gene TRBJ1-2, with unresolved D. V was trimmed by 0 bases and J by 9 bases, leaving 4 bases between them. CDR1 is KGHDR, CDR2 SFDVKD, per germline. CDR3 size: 11 residues. The CDR3 DNA reads TGTGCCACCAGTGATTTGGGCCGCTACACCTTC. Translation gives CATSDLGRYTF.

The rearrangement joins TRBV11-2 to TRBJ2-7; TRBD2 might be the D (6 bases). The CDR3 spans 14 residues. Germline loops: CDR1 SGHAT, CDR2 FQNNGV. Deletions cut 0 bases from V and 3 bases from J, with 9 bases between. The CDR3 is CASSLDRGFYEQYF. The CDR3 region has the DNA TGTGCCAGCAGCTTAGATCGGGGGTTCTACGAGCAGTACTTC.

The V call is TRBV20-1, the J call TRBJ2-3, with 10 bases fitting TRBD2. V shed 3 bases, J shed 3 bases, and the junction held 9 bases outside the gene matches. This CDR3 has 16 amino acids. The germline V gene has CDR1 DFQATT and CDR2 SNEGSKA (reference sequence). The CDR3 spells CSASWASGSRTDTQYF. The CDR3 nucleotides read TGCAGTGCTAGTTGGGCTAGCGGGAGTCGAACAGATACGCAGTATTTT.